The source of this T cell receptor (beta chain) is a study of identical twins. This clonotype was counted at least ten times. The antigen remains unidentified. TCRdb re-called the 5' RACE reads through MiXCR, storing one row per CDR3 protein. The sample yields 270,000 or so distinct CDR3 sequences, about 9% seen once. Study-level findings and limits: Twins shared out-of-frame alpha sequences with excess low generation probability.

Separately, the same data were catalogued under a study of yellow fever vaccine responses in identical twins. That source reports: Convergence reportedly seemed to mark part of the twins' vaccine T cell response, with personalization marking the rest.

The source of this sequence is a woman aged 18-29 years in good health. The sample consisted of CD8+ T cells sorted from blood.

This CDR3 reads CASSWTGGTEAFF. For the CDR3, the DNA is TGCGCCAGCAGCTGGACAGGAGGCACTGAAGCTTTCTTT. The rearrangement uses TRBV5-1 and TRBJ1-1; 7 nucleotides match TRBD1. The CDR3 has 13 residues. Germline trimming cut 3 bases from V and 4 bases from J; bases unmatched to any gene: 3. Germline CDR1 SGHRS, CDR2 YFSETQ.